The rows below give T cell receptor beta chains drawn from one sample of a study of T cell changes during pregnancy in multiple sclerosis. Sequenced by immunoSEQ multiplex PCR; TCRdb stores in-frame clones only, minus some. The sample records approximately 59,000 clones, more than 75% being singletons. The sequencing here drew on peripheral blood, taken in the third trimester of pregnancy. The receptor source for this set is a female donor in good health, enrolled as a control in a pregnancy study. The CDR3 runs from the conserved cysteine through the conserved F or W. Fields, in order: V gene, clone size, J gene, D gene, CDR3 DNA, CDR3 protein. A D gene is named only where the DNA matches it firmly. Clone size is shown for a subset of rows, as once, few, many or a class of expanded clone.

V: TRBV7-2; size: .; J: TRBJ1-1; D: TRBD1; DNA: TGTGCCAGCAGGGACAGGGTGAGCACTGAAGCTTTCTTT; CDR3: CASRDRVSTEAFF
V: TRBV5-5; size: .; J: TRBJ1-2; D: .; DNA: TGTGCCAGCAGGCCTCGGGGTATAAACGGCTATGGCTACACCTTC; CDR3: CASRPRGINGYGYTF
V: TRBV16; size: .; J: TRBJ1-1; D: .; DNA: TGTGCCAGCAGCCAAGTCGGAGGGCGGGGTAACACTGAAGCTTTCTTT; CDR3: CASSQVGGRGNTEAFF
V: TRBV25-1; size: once; J: TRBJ1-6; D: .; DNA: TGTGCCAGCAGTGAATGGAGGAAGGATTCACCCCTCCACTTT; CDR3: CASSEWRKDSPLHF
V: TRBV13; size: .; J: TRBJ2-7; D: TRBD1; DNA: TGTGCCAGCAGCTTCTCAGGGGGCTACTCCTACGAGCAGTACTTC; CDR3: CASSFSGGYSYEQYF
V: TRBV14; size: .; J: TRBJ2-1; D: .; DNA: TGTGCCAGCAGGAGGTCGGGGGGCCGTTCCTACAATGAGCAGTTCTTC; CDR3: CASRRSGGRSYNEQFF
V: TRBV25-1; size: .; J: TRBJ2-1; D: .; DNA: TGTGCCAGCGGCAACCAACAGGGAAGGAATGAGCAGTTCTTC; CDR3: CASGNQQGRNEQFF
V: TRBV25-1; size: once; J: TRBJ1-1; D: TRBD1; DNA: TGTGCCAGCAGTGAGCCGGACAGGGAAAACACTGAAGCTTTCTTT; CDR3: CASSEPDRENTEAFF
V: TRBV6-4; size: .; J: TRBJ2-3; D: .; DNA: TGTGCCAGCAGTGCGGGTCCGGGGGATCGCACAGATACGCAGTATTTT; CDR3: CASSAGPGDRTDTQYF
V: TRBV7-7; size: once; J: TRBJ2-3; D: .; DNA: TGTGCTAGCAGCTTATCCCGGGGATCCACAGATACGCAGTATTTT; CDR3: CASSLSRGSTDTQYF
V: TRBV27; size: once; J: TRBJ2-7; D: .; DNA: TGTGCCAGCAGTTCCCACCTAGTACCCGAGCAGTACTTC; CDR3: CASSSHLVPEQYF
V: TRBV6-5; size: .; J: TRBJ1-1; D: .; DNA: TGTGCCAGCAGTTACTTAGGTCTGCGGGGTACTGAAGCTTTCTTT; CDR3: CASSYLGLRGTEAFF
V: TRBV4-3; size: .; J: TRBJ2-1; D: TRBD2; DNA: TGCGCCAGCAGCCAAGATGGGTGGACTAGCGGGGACCCCTACAATGAGCAGTTCTTC; CDR3: CASSQDGWTSGDPYNEQFF
V: TRBV11-2; size: .; J: TRBJ2-7; D: .; DNA: TGTGCCAGCAGCCAAGGGACAGAGCAGTACTTC; CDR3: CASSQGTEQYF
V: TRBV19; size: once; J: TRBJ1-5; D: TRBD1; DNA: TGTGCCAGTAGTAGGGGACAGGCCTATAGCAATCAGCCCCAGCATTTT; CDR3: CASSRGQAYSNQPQHF
V: TRBV18; size: .; J: TRBJ2-7; D: TRBD1; DNA: TGTGCCAGCTCACCAGAAGTAGGGGGCTACTACGAGCAGTACTTC; CDR3: CASSPEVGGYYEQYF
V: TRBV28; size: .; J: TRBJ1-1; D: TRBD1; DNA: TGTGCCACACGGACAGGGGTTGAAGCTTTCTTT; CDR3: CATRTGVEAFF
V: TRBV10-1; size: .; J: TRBJ1-2; D: .; DNA: TGCGCCAGCAGTGAGGTATTAACAGGGCGACTTAATGGCTACACCTTC; CDR3: CASSEVLTGRLNGYTF
V: TRBV14; size: .; J: TRBJ1-3; D: .; DNA: TGTGCCAGCAGCCAAGTTAAGGGGAAGACTGGAAACACCATATATTTT; CDR3: CASSQVKGKTGNTIYF
V: TRBV7-3; size: .; J: TRBJ1-2; D: TRBD1; DNA: TGTGCCAGCAGCAAGGGCACAGGGGTGATCTTC; CDR3: CASSKGTGVIF
V: TRBV4-1; size: .; J: TRBJ2-7; D: .; DNA: TGCGCCAGCAGCCAAGATCACCCCTGGGCGACCCCCTACGAGCAGTACTTC; CDR3: CASSQDHPWATPYEQYF
V: TRBV7-9; size: .; J: TRBJ2-5; D: .; DNA: TGTGCCAGCAGCCTCGGGACAATCCCGCGGGAGACCCAGTACTTC; CDR3: CASSLGTIPRETQYF
V: TRBV5-1; size: .; J: TRBJ1-2; D: .; DNA: TGCGCCAGCAGCTTGGGCAGGACAACTATTAACTATGGCTACACCTTC; CDR3: CASSLGRTTINYGYTF
V: TRBV6-4; size: .; J: TRBJ1-2; D: .; DNA: TGTGCCAGCAGTGTTTACAGGGTCAACTATGGCTACACCTTC; CDR3: CASSVYRVNYGYTF
V: TRBV5-6; size: .; J: TRBJ1-5; D: .; DNA: TGTGCCAGCAGCTTGGGACAGCAAGGTCAGCCCCAGCATTTT; CDR3: CASSLGQQGQPQHF
V: TRBV7-9; size: .; J: TRBJ1-1; D: TRBD1; DNA: TGTGCCAGCAGCCCGCGACAGGGGATAGGTGAAGCTTTCTTT; CDR3: CASSPRQGIGEAFF
V: TRBV21-1; size: .; J: TRBJ1-5; D: .; DNA: TGTGCCAGCAGCAAAGGAGGCCCAAGTCAGCCCCAGCATTTT; CDR3: CASSKGGPSQPQHF
V: TRBV28; size: .; J: TRBJ1-6; D: TRBD1; DNA: TGTGCCAGCAGACAGGGACAGGGGAATTCACCCCTCCACTTT; CDR3: CASRQGQGNSPLHF
V: TRBV6-4; size: .; J: TRBJ2-6; D: .; DNA: TGTGCCAGCAGTGACTCTAGTTCTGGGGCCAACGTCCTGACTTTC; CDR3: CASSDSSSGANVLTF
V: TRBV18; size: .; J: TRBJ2-7; D: TRBD1; DNA: TGTGCCAGCTCACTTGGGACAGGGGGTATTTACGAGCAGTACTTC; CDR3: CASSLGTGGIYEQYF
V: TRBV7-2; size: .; J: TRBJ1-2; D: TRBD1; DNA: TGTGCCAGCAGGCACCGGGGACAGGGTGTTGGCTACACCTTC; CDR3: CASRHRGQGVGYTF
V: TRBV2; size: .; J: TRBJ2-1; D: TRBD1; DNA: TGTGCCAGCAGTGAAGCCCCGGGACAGGGGTACAATGAGCAGTTCTTC; CDR3: CASSEAPGQGYNEQFF
V: TRBV6-5; size: .; J: TRBJ1-1; D: TRBD1; DNA: TGTGCCAGCAGTTACTCCCCGACAGGGGGGGCTTTCTTT; CDR3: CASSYSPTGGAFF
V: TRBV4-2; size: .; J: TRBJ2-5; D: .; DNA: TGTGCCAGCAGCCAAGAAGGACTCCTCCGCGAGACCCAGTACTTC; CDR3: CASSQEGLLRETQYF
V: TRBV11-2; size: .; J: TRBJ1-1; D: .; DNA: TGTGCCAGCAGCTTAGCGGGGGGGAACACTGAAGCTTTCTTT; CDR3: CASSLAGGNTEAFF
V: TRBV13; size: .; J: TRBJ2-5; D: TRBD1; DNA: TGTGCCAGCAGCTACAGGGGTGCCCAAGAGACCCAGTACTTC; CDR3: CASSYRGAQETQYF
V: TRBV5-4; size: .; J: TRBJ2-1; D: TRBD2; DNA: TGTGCCAGCAGCCCGCCGGGGGGATCCCAGTTCTTC; CDR3: CASSPPGGSQFF
V: TRBV18; size: .; J: TRBJ1-5; D: TRBD1; DNA: TGTGCCAGCTCACCACCTGGACAGGGAGGGAGCAATCAGCCCCAGCATTTT; CDR3: CASSPPGQGGSNQPQHF
V: TRBV28; size: .; J: TRBJ2-7; D: TRBD1; DNA: TGTGCCAGCAGTTTGTTTCTCAGCGAGGACAGGGAAGCCTACGAGCAGTACTTC; CDR3: CASSLFLSEDREAYEQYF
V: TRBV4-3; size: .; J: TRBJ1-2; D: .; DNA: TGCGCCAGCAGCCAAGGTACAGGAAACTATGGCTACACCTTC; CDR3: CASSQGTGNYGYTF
V: TRBV5-1; size: .; J: TRBJ2-7; D: .; DNA: TGCGCCAGCAGCGTGGACGCATCGAGTGTCTACGAGCAGTACTTC; CDR3: CASSVDASSVYEQYF
V: TRBV11-3; size: .; J: TRBJ2-3; D: .; DNA: TGTGCCAGCAGCCCCAGACAACTCCCAGATACGCAGTATTTT; CDR3: CASSPRQLPDTQYF
V: TRBV27; size: few; J: TRBJ1-1; D: .; DNA: TGTGCCAGCAGCCCTAAGGCCAGGGGGAACACTGAAGCTTTCTTT; CDR3: CASSPKARGNTEAFF